This T cell receptor beta chain was retrieved from a study of ipilimumab plus nivolumab after autologous stem cell transplantation. Overall study context: The DLBCL cohort had primary refractory and relapsed disease, with 18-month progression-free survival of about 86% and 29%.

Ipilimumab, 1 mg/kg, started 14 to 28 days after autologous transplant. Patients received nivolumab 3 mg/kg at weeks 1, 4, 7, 10, then fortnightly to week 26. In germline, CDR1 is MNHEY, CDR2 SVGAGI. Trimming took off 2 bases at V and 3 bases at J, with 14 bases between the two ends. The CDR3 is made up of 16 amino acids. Sequencing was performed with immunoSEQ multiplex PCR; in TCRdb, only in-frame clones are kept and a portion is missing. The data hold some 15,000 clones, with approximately 80% observed a single time. J is TRBJ2-4 and V is TRBV6-5; weak D call: TRBD2 (5 bases). This material consisted of PBMCs, taken in a trial of ipilimumab plus nivolumab as post-transplant consolidation. The TCR originated in a male donor with diffuse large B-cell lymphoma. The CDR3 coding sequence is TGTGCCAGCAGTTACCGGGGTGTTTATGGCAAAAACATTCAGTACTTC. This sequence encodes CASSYRGVYGKNIQYF.